Listed below are T cell receptor beta chains from one sample, sequenced in a study of T-cell reconstitution after alpha-beta-depleted transplantation in children. Each CDR3 protein is one row after TCRdb ran MiXCR on the PCR reads. Of hundreds of thousands of distinct CDR3 sequences listed, 10% to 15% were seen once; the top ten hold over 2%. The source was PBMCs, mostly from graft donor cells, collected 360 days after TCRalphabeta/CD19-depleted stem cell transplant. The source is a male patient under 18 who had a stem cell transplant for acute myeloid leukemia, so the T cells may come from the graft donor. Both conserved end residues are part of each CDR3. Each record gives: D gene, J gene, clone size, V gene, CDR3 protein, CDR3 DNA. A D gene is named only where the DNA matches it firmly. Clone sizes are given selectively: once, few, many, or a class where the clone is expanded.

-	TRBJ2-7	-	TRBV20-1	CSARDSDSLYEQYF	TGCAGTGCTAGAGATAGCGACAGCTTATACGAGCAGTACTTC
TRBD1	TRBJ1-2	-	TRBV20-1	CSAWKGGDYGYTF	TGCAGTGCCTGGAAAGGGGGCGACTATGGCTACACCTTC
TRBD2	TRBJ2-1	few	TRBV9	CASSVAVAGGPSPEQFF	TGTGCCAGCAGCGTAGCGGTAGCGGGAGGGCCGAGCCCTGAGCAGTTCTTC
-	TRBJ2-2	few	TRBV29-1	CSALRGNTGELFF	TGCAGCGCCCTCAGGGGGAACACCGGGGAGCTGTTTTTT
TRBD1	TRBJ1-1	-	TRBV11-1	CASSQGQVTPRAFF	TGTGCCAGCAGCCAGGGACAGGTGACTCCCAGGGCTTTCTTT
-	TRBJ2-5	-	TRBV7-3	CASSYGGAGETQYF	TGTGCCAGCAGCTATGGGGGCGCGGGGGAGACCCAGTACTTC
TRBD1	TRBJ2-1	few	TRBV7-2	CASSLAQGAYNEQFF	TGTGCCAGCAGCTTAGCCCAGGGGGCCTACAATGAGCAGTTCTTC
-	TRBJ2-7	-	TRBV12-3/TRBV12-4	CASSLVGQLVEQYF	TGTGCCAGCAGTTTAGTGGGACAACTCGTCGAGCAGTACTTC
TRBD1	TRBJ2-7	few	TRBV28	CASSLNRDRGLEQYF	TGTGCCAGCAGCCTAAACCGGGACAGGGGGCTGGAGCAGTACTTC
TRBD2	TRBJ2-1	-	TRBV28	CASRPTSGSEQFF	TGTGCCAGCAGGCCGACTAGCGGTAGTGAGCAGTTCTTC
-	TRBJ2-5	-	TRBV20-1	CSAPRGETQYF	TGCAGTGCTCCCAGGGGCGAGACCCAGTACTTC
TRBD2	TRBJ2-3	-	TRBV19	CASSMGTSGSPYF	TGTGCCAGTAGTATGGGGACTAGCGGGAGCCCATATTTT
-	TRBJ2-3	-	TRBV7-3	CASSPASTPGTDTQYF	TGTGCCAGCAGCCCCGCCTCCACTCCGGGCACAGATACGCAGTATTTT
-	TRBJ2-7	few	TRBV30	CAWTDSYEQYF	TGTGCCTGGACTGACTCCTACGAGCAGTACTTC
-	TRBJ2-3	few	TRBV20-1	CSARPGHLPTDTQYF	TGCAGTGCTAGACCGGGACACCTACCCACAGATACGCAGTATTTT
TRBD2	TRBJ2-5	-	TRBV6-7	CASSPRGLAALQETQYF	TGTGCCAGCAGCCCCCGAGGACTAGCGGCTCTTCAAGAGACCCAGTACTTC
TRBD2	TRBJ2-3	-	TRBV20-1	CSATSGKHTDTQYF	TGCAGTGCTACTAGCGGGAAGCACACAGATACGCAGTATTTT
-	TRBJ2-2	-	TRBV2	CASRAGPGELFF	TGTGCCAGCAGGGCGGGGCCCGGGGAGCTGTTTTTT
TRBD1	TRBJ2-5	few	TRBV11-2	CASSPFGQGEKTQYF	TGTGCCAGCAGCCCCTTCGGTCAGGGGGAGAAGACCCAGTACTTC
-	TRBJ1-1	-	TRBV29-1	CSVELGERTEAFF	TGCAGCGTTGAATTGGGGGAAAGAACTGAAGCTTTCTTT
-	TRBJ2-1	-	TRBV28	CASSLGRAINEQFF	TGTGCCAGCAGTTTGGGAAGGGCCATCAATGAGCAGTTCTTC
TRBD2	TRBJ2-4	few	TRBV11-1	CASSLVAGDLLAKNIQYF	TGTGCCAGCAGCTTAGTGGCGGGAGATCTCCTGGCCAAAAACATTCAGTACTTC